These 21 T cell receptor beta chains were sequenced from one sample in a study of T cell responses to AZD1222 COVID-19 vaccine. Produced via immunoSEQ multiplex PCR; TCRdb's table is partial and in-frame only. The table includes about 85,000 clones, 90% detected once. This sample comprised peripheral blood, obtained on day 0 of AZD1222 vaccination. The receptor source for this set is an adult in good health.

The chain is built from TRBV27 and TRBJ1-5, with 8 bases identical to TRBD1. CDR1 and CDR2 (germline): MNHEY, SMNVEV (reference sequence). The V gene end was trimmed by 8 bases and the J gene end by 2 bases; junction bases not matched to a gene: 17. This CDR3 spans 18 amino acids. CDR3 residues: CASGTRTGPGVGNQPQHF. The CDR3 nucleotides read TGTGCCAGCGGGACCCGGACAGGGCCCGGTGTCGGCAATCAGCCCCAGCATTTT.

The chain is built from TRBV6-5 and TRBJ2-3; TRBD2 matches 13 bases. From germline, CDR1 is MNHEY and CDR2 SVGAGI. Trimming removed 7 bases from V and 3 bases from J; junction bases left unmatched: 4. CDR3 length: 15 residues. In DNA form, the CDR3 reads TGTGCCAGCACCGGGACTAGCGGGATAACAGATACGCAGTATTTT. Amino acid sequence: CASTGTSGITDTQYF.

This rearrangement joins TRBV11-2 to TRBJ2-3; D may be TRBD1 (6 bases). Germline CDR1 and CDR2: SGHAT and FQNNGV. The CDR3 loop spans 13 amino acids. Trimming removed 8 bases from V and 2 bases from J, with 11 bases in between. As DNA, the CDR3 is TGTGCCAGCGCGGCAGGGGCCACAGATACGCAGTATTTT. This gives the protein CASAAGATDTQYF.

The chain employs TRBV28 and TRBJ1-1; D gene ambiguous. V was shortened by 7 bases and J by 6 bases, with 18 bases between the two germline ends. The CDR3 length is 14 residues. Germline values: CDR1 MDHEN, CDR2 SYDVKM. The CDR3 DNA is TGTGCCAGCAACTCCCCAAGAAAGGACGCTGAAGCTTTCTTT. The encoded protein is CASNSPRKDAEAFF.

The chain recombines TRBV3-1 (or the pseudogene TRBV3-2) with TRBJ1-5; D remains ambiguous. CDR1 is LGHDT, CDR2 YNNKEL, per germline (reference sequence). V was clipped by 0 bases and J by 4 bases, with 7 bases between them. CDR3 length equals 14 residues. The CDR3 loop is CASSQDTVNQPQHF. The CDR3 DNA reads as TGTGCCAGCAGCCAAGATACAGTGAATCAGCCCCAGCATTTT.

V and J are TRBV6-1 and TRBJ2-5, with 9 bases fitting TRBD1. The germline V gene encodes CDR1 MNHNS and CDR2 SASEGT. The CDR3 is 16 amino acids. V dropped 3 bases and J dropped 5; count of bases not matched to a gene: 10. The CDR3 nucleotides read TGTGCCAGCAGTGATATGCCGGGACAGGGTGGGGAGACCCAGTACTTC. The encoded protein is CASSDMPGQGGETQYF.

This clone was detected only once. The J gene is TRBJ1-4, the V gene TRBV6-5; D not certain. Trimming stripped 8 bases from V and 0 bases from J, with 13 bases between. Germline V gene lookup returns CDR1 MNHEY and CDR2 SVGAGI. This CDR3 region has 15 residues. CDR3 protein: CASANLGSTNEKLFF. The DNA for the CDR3 is TGTGCCAGCGCTAATTTGGGGTCAACTAATGAAAAACTGTTTTTT.

Only a few counts were recorded for this clone. The chain uses TRBV6-6 and TRBJ2-5; 8 nucleotides line up with TRBD1. The trim removed 1 base at V and 4 bases at J, leaving 5 bases unmatched. The CDR3 loop spans 15 amino acids. CDR1 is MNHNY, CDR2 SVGAGI, per germline (reference sequence). The CDR3 loop is CASSYYDRGGETQYF. DNA of the CDR3: TGTGCCAGCAGTTACTACGACAGGGGCGGAGAGACCCAGTACTTC.

The gene calls are TRBV18 and TRBJ1-2, with TRBD1 as a possible D gene (5 bases). Deletions cut 4 bases from V and 4 bases from J, with 19 bases between. Germline V gene sequence: CDR1 KGHSH, CDR2 LQKENI. CDR3 length: 16 residues. The CDR3 DNA reads TGTGCCAGCTCACTAACTCTACAGGAGGGTGGCTATGGCTACACCTTC. Translating it yields CASSLTLQEGGYGYTF.

This chain connects TRBV2 to TRBJ1-2; TRBD1 might be the D (5 bases). V was cut by 2 bases and J by 7 bases, with 23 bases left in between. CDR1 SNHLY and CDR2 FYNNEI come from the germline V gene. The CDR3 totals 17 residues. CDR3 protein: CASSESDSLVLSFGYTF. CDR3 DNA: TGTGCCAGCAGTGAAAGTGACAGTCTGGTTTTAAGTTTTGGCTACACCTTC.

This chain joins TRBV11-2 and TRBJ1-3; tentatively, D is TRBD1 (6 bases). Trimming cost V 5 bases and J 8 bases, with 16 bases left between them. Germline V gene lookup returns CDR1 SGHAT and CDR2 FQNNGV. The CDR3 runs to 14 residues. CDR3 in DNA: TGTGCCAGCAGCAACACAGGGACGGGTGACACCATATATTTT. As protein: CASSNTGTGDTIYF.

V and J are TRBV30 and TRBJ1-1; no firm D call. Looked up from germline, CDR1 is GTSNPN and CDR2 is SVGIG (reference sequence). Trimming removed 0 bases from V and 8 bases from J, with 7 bases in between. The CDR3 length is 11 residues. The DNA of the CDR3 is TGTGCCTGGAGTGTACAACGCGAAGCTTTCTTT. It specifies CAWSVQREAFF.

The V gene is TRBV29-1, the J gene TRBJ2-1; tentative D call: TRBD1 (6 bases). The CDR3 runs 14 residues. Germline lookup yields CDR1 SQVTM and CDR2 ANQGSEA. V was trimmed by 4 bases and J by 7 bases, leaving 17 bases between them. CDR3 nucleotide sequence: TGCAGCGTTGTTACGCTTGGGACAAATAATGAGCAGTTCTTC. Its translation is CSVVTLGTNNEQFF.

The rearrangement joins TRBV2 to TRBJ1-2; 9 bases line up with TRBD1. The CDR3 has 14 amino acids. V was pared by 8 bases and J by 4 bases, with 8 bases of the junction left unmatched. CDR1 SNHLY and CDR2 FYNNEI come from the germline V gene. The CDR3, as DNA: TGTGCCAGCTTATGGACAGGGGCTGGCTATGGCTACACCTTC. This sequence encodes CASLWTGAGYGYTF.

The CDR3, as DNA: TGTGCCAGTAGTATCCGCGCAGTGGATCAGCCCCAGCATTTT. This encodes CASSIRAVDQPQHF. The chain is built from TRBV19 and TRBJ1-5, with D unclear. Germline V gives CDR1 LNHDA, CDR2 SQIVND (reference sequence). CDR3 length: 14 amino acids. Trimming cost V 3 bases and J 5 bases, with 11 bases left between them.

The chain recombines TRBV2 with TRBJ2-7; 14 bases line up with TRBD2. V was pared by 9 bases and J by 5 bases, with 3 bases of the junction left unmatched. The V gene's germline CDR1 is SNHLY and CDR2 FYNNEI. The CDR3 contains 13 residues. CDR3 sequence reads: CARRTSGRHEQYF. DNA for the CDR3: TGTGCCAGGAGGACTAGCGGGAGGCACGAGCAGTACTTC.

The V gene is TRBV6-5, the J gene TRBJ2-1; 7 bases agree with TRBD1. The J segment lost 8 bases and the V segment lost 0 bases, leaving 4 bases of the junction unmatched. CDR3 length equals 14 residues. Germline V gene lookup returns CDR1 MNHEY and CDR2 SVGAGI. The DNA of the CDR3 is TGTGCCAGCAGTTACTCGTCGACAGGGTATGAGCAGTTCTTC. It is translated as CASSYSSTGYEQFF.

V and J are TRBV30 and TRBJ1-6; no firm D call. Germline CDR1 reads GTSNPN; CDR2 reads SVGIG (reference sequence). Trimming removed 0 bases from V and 18 bases from J, with 12 bases in between. This CDR3 is 11 amino acids long. In DNA, the CDR3 is TGTGCCTGGAGTGTACGTGGGCTGGGCCACTTT. Residues: CAWSVRGLGHF.

The chain has TRBV10-3 and TRBJ1-3; D perhaps matches TRBD1 (5 bases). The CDR3 contains 15 residues. Trimming took off 6 bases at V and 0 bases at J, with 12 bases between the two ends. CDR1 and CDR2 from the germline V gene are ENHRY and SYGVKD. The CDR3 reads CAISPGLFSGNTIYF. Written as DNA, the CDR3 is TGTGCCATCAGCCCGGGACTGTTCTCTGGAAACACCATATATTTT.

The chain employs TRBV6-5 and TRBJ1-5; D uncertain. Trimming took off 2 bases at V and 1 base at J, with 9 bases between the two ends. CDR1 and CDR2 from the germline V gene are MNHEY and SVGAGI. The CDR3 consists of 15 residues. DNA for the CDR3: TGTGCCAGCAGTTACGATGGTAGGAGCAATCAGCCCCAGCATTTT. This codes for CASSYDGRSNQPQHF.

This chain uses TRBV4-2 with TRBJ1-3, with D perhaps TRBD1 (5 bases). This CDR3 region has 18 residues. The V end lost 0 bases, the J end lost 0 bases, and 15 bases lay between the germline ends. Per germline, CDR1 LGHNA and CDR2 YNFKEQ. CDR3 DNA sequence: TGTGCCAGCAGCCAAGATTCCCGAGACAGCTACTCTGGAAACACCATATATTTT. Protein product: CASSQDSRDSYSGNTIYF.